Each of the 6 T cell receptor beta chains below was sequenced from the same sample in a study of blood T cells in healthy people across ages. A sample-barcoded 5' primer and a J-beta primer mix were used in a second PCR of about 7 to 12 cycles. Each CDR3 protein is one row after TCRdb ran MiXCR on the 5' RACE reads. Here the sample spans some 760,000 distinct CDR3 sequences, approximately 25% being singletons. The same sample was also studied in work on T cells of mothers and their children.

The sequencing input was blood. These receptor sequences come from a boy between 10 and 17 years old in good health.

This clonotype was found a few times. This chain uses TRBV6-2 or TRBV6-3 with TRBJ1-2; D unclear. Trimming removed 5 bases from V and 6 bases from J, with 13 bases in between. Germline CDR1 is MNHEY and CDR2 is SVGEGT. The CDR3 is made up of 13 amino acids. In DNA form, the CDR3 reads TGTGCCAGCAGTCAAGGGTCTATGGATGGCTACACCTTC. It codes for CASSQGSMDGYTF.

This chain links TRBV7-2 with TRBJ1-4, with D unclear. Trimming removed 3 bases at V and 5 bases at J, with 7 bases between. The CDR3 is 13 amino acids. Germline V gene sequence: CDR1 SGHTA, CDR2 FQGNSA. The chain's CDR3 is CASSLIPNEKLFF. In nucleotides, the CDR3 is TGTGCCAGCAGCTTGATTCCCAATGAAAAACTGTTTTTT.

The chain is built from TRBV5-6 and TRBJ1-1; D not certain. Germline values: CDR1 SGHDT, CDR2 YYEEEE. This CDR3 contains 12 residues. With 3 bases removed from V and 6 bases from J, the gap between germline ends came to 9 bases. This chain's CDR3 is CASSSMGSEAFF. CDR3 DNA: TGTGCCAGCAGCTCTATGGGGTCTGAAGCTTTCTTT.

The V and J genes are TRBV4-3 and TRBJ2-1; D is perhaps TRBD2 (6 bases). The J call is in doubt because the DNA end fits TRBJ2-7 better. Germline CDR1 and CDR2: LGHNA and YSLEER. The CDR3 has 16 amino acids. The CDR3 nucleotides are TGCGCCAGCAGCCAAGAGGAGGGTTATATAGGTTCCGAGCAGTACTTC. It encodes CASSQEEGYIGSEQYF.

The chain combines TRBV28 with TRBJ2-1; 8 bases fit TRBD2. Judging by the DNA end, TRBJ2-5 fits better; the J call may be wrong. Germline CDR1 and CDR2: MDHEN and SYDVKM. This CDR3 spans 15 amino acids. The DNA for the CDR3 is TGTGCCAGCAGTTCGGGGGGACTAGACCAAGAGACCCAGTACTTC. This encodes CASSSGGLDQETQYF.

The rearrangement joins TRBV20-1 to TRBJ2-1, with D unclear. The germline V gene has CDR1 DFQATT and CDR2 SNEGSKA (reference sequence). Between the trimmed V and J ends, which lost 2 bases and 8 bases, there was a span of 10 bases. The CDR3 totals 12 residues. This chain's CDR3 is CSARKDQYEQFF. The CDR3, as DNA: TGCAGTGCTAGAAAAGACCAGTATGAGCAGTTCTTC.